The TCR beta chain described here comes from a study of cytomegalovirus exposure and HLA in healthy donors. The study ran its PCR with 60 Vbeta and 13 Jbeta primers. Libraries were prepared by immunoSEQ multiplex PCR; TCRdb keeps only in-frame clonotypes and omits some of them. The repertoire consists of about 110,000 clones, with about four fifths occurring once and the leading ten covering around a fifth. The V gene end was trimmed by 3 bases and the J gene end by 8 bases; junction bases not matched to a gene: 7. The CDR3 is 14 residues long. Germline CDR1 reads MNHEY; CDR2 reads SMNVEV (reference sequence). This clone was counted only a few times.

The V call is TRBV27, the J call TRBJ2-1; 7 nucleotides align to TRBD2. This receptor was taken from a man aged 30 to 45 in good health and CMV-seropositive. The sequencing sample was made of PBMCs. The CDR3 region is CASSFGRSGYEQFF. As DNA, the CDR3 is TGTGCCAGCAGTTTCGGGAGGTCTGGATATGAGCAGTTCTTC.